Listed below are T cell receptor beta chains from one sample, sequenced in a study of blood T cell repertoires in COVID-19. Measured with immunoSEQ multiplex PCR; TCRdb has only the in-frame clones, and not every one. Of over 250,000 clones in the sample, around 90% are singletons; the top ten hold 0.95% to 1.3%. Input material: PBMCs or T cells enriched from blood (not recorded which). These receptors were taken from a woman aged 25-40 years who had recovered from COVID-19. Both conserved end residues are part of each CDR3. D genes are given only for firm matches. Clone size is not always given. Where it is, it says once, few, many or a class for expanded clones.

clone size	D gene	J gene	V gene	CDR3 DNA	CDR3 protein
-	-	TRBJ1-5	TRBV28	TGTGCCAGCAGTTTAATGGTAGGATCGGGGCCCCAGCATTTT	CASSLMVGSGPQHF
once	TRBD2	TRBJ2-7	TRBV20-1	TGCAGTGCTAGTATAAGCGGGAGGGCCTTCCCCCTCTTC	CSASISGRAFPLF
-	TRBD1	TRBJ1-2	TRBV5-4	TGTGCCAGCAGCTCTCGACAGGGGGCCTACTATGGCTACACCTTC	CASSSRQGAYYGYTF
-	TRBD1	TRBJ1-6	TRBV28	TGTGCCAGCAGTCACCGGACAGGGGGCAATTCACCCCTCCACTTT	CASSHRTGGNSPLHF
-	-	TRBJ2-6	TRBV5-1	TGCGCCAGCAGCTTGGGACACCGTGGGGCCAACGTCCTGACTTTC	CASSLGHRGANVLTF
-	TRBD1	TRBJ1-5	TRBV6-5	TGTGCCAGCAGTTACTCGGATAGGGGGCTCAATCAGCCCCAGCATTTT	CASSYSDRGLNQPQHF
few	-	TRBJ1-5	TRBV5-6	TGTGCCAGCAGCTTGAGGCCGGGACACCCGAATGGTAGCAATCAGCCCCAGCATTTT	CASSLRPGHPNGSNQPQHF
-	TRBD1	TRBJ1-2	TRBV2	TGTGCCAGTAAAGACAGGGGGCTTGGCTACACCTTC	CASKDRGLGYTF
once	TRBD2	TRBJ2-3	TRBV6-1	TGTGCCAGCAGTGAAGCATCTCCGATAGCGGGAGCAGCAGATACGCAGTATTTT	CASSEASPIAGAADTQYF
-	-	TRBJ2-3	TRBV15	TGTGCCACCAGCAGAGACCAGGGGAGTGGGTCAGATACGCAGTATTTT	CATSRDQGSGSDTQYF
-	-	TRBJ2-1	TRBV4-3	TGCGCCAGCAGCCAAGCCGCCTGGACTGGGGTCAATGAGCAGTTCTTC	CASSQAAWTGVNEQFF
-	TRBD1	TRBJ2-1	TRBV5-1	TGCGCCAGCAGCTTGGTACAGGGGCAGTACAATGAGCAGTTCTTC	CASSLVQGQYNEQFF
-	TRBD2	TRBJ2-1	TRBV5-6	TGTGCCAGCAGTTCCGGGACTAGCTCATACAATGAGCAGTTCTTC	CASSSGTSSYNEQFF
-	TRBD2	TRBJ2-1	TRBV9	TGTGCCAGCAGCCCGTCGTTAGCGGGAGGGCCCAATGAGCAGTTCTTC	CASSPSLAGGPNEQFF
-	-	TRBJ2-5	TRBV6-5	TGTGCCAGCAGTCCCACCTCGCGGGTACAAGAGACCCAGTACTTC	CASSPTSRVQETQYF
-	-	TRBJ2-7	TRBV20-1	TGCAGTGCTAGTACTTCTAGCTACGAGCAGTACTTC	CSASTSSYEQYF
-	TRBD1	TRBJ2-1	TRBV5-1	TGCGCCAGCAGCTTAGGGACAGCTTCAAGCATGCAGTTCTTC	CASSLGTASSMQFF
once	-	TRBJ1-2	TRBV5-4	TGTGCCAGCAGCGGGCGGACAGCCTCCTATGGCTACACCTTC	CASSGRTASYGYTF
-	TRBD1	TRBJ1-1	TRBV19	TGTGCCACCGGACAGGGGGCTGGCACTGAAGCTTTCTTT	CATGQGAGTEAFF
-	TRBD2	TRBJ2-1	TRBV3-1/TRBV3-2	TGTGCCAGCAGCCAAGAGACTAGCGGGAGTCACTACAATGAGCAGTTCTTC	CASSQETSGSHYNEQFF
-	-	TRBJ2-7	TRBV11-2	TGTGCCAGCAGCTTAGTTCTCTCCTACGAGCAGTACTTC	CASSLVLSYEQYF
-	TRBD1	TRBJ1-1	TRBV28	TGTGCCAGCAGTTTGGGGACAGGGGTCATGAACACTGAAGCTTTCTTT	CASSLGTGVMNTEAFF
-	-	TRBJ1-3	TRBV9	TGTGCCAGCAGCGTAGCGGGGGGGGCCCGGCTAGGAAACACCATATATTTT	CASSVAGGARLGNTIYF
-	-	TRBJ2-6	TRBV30	TGTGCCTGGGTACAGGGCATCACCTCTGGGGCCAACGTCCTGACTTTC	CAWVQGITSGANVLTF
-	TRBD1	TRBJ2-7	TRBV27	TGTGCCAGCAGTTTGGGTCCGGGACAGGGTTCCTACGAGCAGTACTTC	CASSLGPGQGSYEQYF
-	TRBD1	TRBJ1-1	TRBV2	TGTGCCAGCAGTGCCGGGACAGGGATGAACACTGAAGCTTTCTTT	CASSAGTGMNTEAFF
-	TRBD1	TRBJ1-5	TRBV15	TGTGCCACCAGCAGAGAACAGGGGGTCCTTGGCAATCAGCCCCAGCATTTT	CATSREQGVLGNQPQHF